The subject of this entry is one T cell receptor beta chain. This sample was included in a study of shared clonotypes between healthy human individuals. The CDR3 extends over 12 amino acids. Looked up from germline, CDR1 is SGHTA and CDR2 is FQGNSA. V gave up 2 bases and J gave up 6 bases, with 7 bases separating them. Donors comprised healthy HIV-negative adults lacking recent acute infections or vaccinations. Profiling relied on immunoSEQ multiplex PCR, and the TCRdb table lists in-frame clones only, not all of them. Of 1.4 million to 1.5 million clones in the sample, over 95% were seen once. Sequencing was carried out using naive CD4+ T cells sorted from blood. Indicated subset: CD45RA+ positively selected. V and J are TRBV7-2 and TRBJ1-1, with D hard to call. The sequence derives from a man aged 25 to 45 in good health. CDR3 loop: CASSLYNPEAFF. The CDR3 DNA is TGTGCCAGCAGCTTATATAATCCTGAAGCTTTCTTT.